These 10 T cell receptor beta chains were all obtained from the same sample, sequenced in a study of T cells in Graves' hyperthyroidism and ophthalmopathy. Template material for amplifying TCR beta CDR3 regions consisted of RNA transcripts. Researchers ran a first-round RT-PCR on the TCR CDR3 using the HTBI primer set. TCRdb re-called the multiplex PCR reads with MiXCR, one entry per CDR3 protein. The sample includes about 840,000 distinct CDR3 sequences, about two fifths of them seen just once. The sample was blood. The receptors come from a young man with Graves' hyperthyroidism.

This clonotype has more than one count but fewer than ten. The V gene is TRBV9, the J gene TRBJ1-1; weak D call: TRBD1 (5 bases). Trimming left V 4 bases short and J 3 bases short, with 16 bases between. This CDR3 is built from 15 residues. From germline, CDR1 is SGDLS and CDR2 YYNGEE. DNA of the CDR3: TGTGCCAGCAGCCCTGGGGGAGGGCAGTACACTGAAGCTTTCTTT. Encoded protein: CASSPGGGQYTEAFF.

This clonotype was picked up one time. The conserved phenylalanine or tryptophan is not found at the CDR3 terminus, so this likely reflects a read error. The limits of the CDR3 on the DNA are not certain, so only TCRdb's listed CDR3 is given. This rearrangement joins TRBV29-1 to TRBJ2-7; the table's D call, TRBD2, has no DNA check behind it. CDR1 SQVTM and CDR2 ANQGSEA come from the germline V gene. The CDR3 is 9 residues long, counting both termini. CDR3 in amino acids: CSVGTGGNT.

This clonotype occurred many times. The chain combines TRBV19 with TRBJ2-7, with unresolved D. The ends were cut back, 7 bases at V and 7 bases at J, with 11 bases in the middle. The CDR3 runs 11 residues. Germline V gives CDR1 LNHDA, CDR2 SQIVND (reference sequence). The CDR3 is CASTFLGEQYF. The CDR3 nucleotides are TGTGCCAGTACATTTTTGGGAGAGCAGTACTTC.

There are many counts of this clonotype. This chain links TRBV20-1 with TRBJ1-5; D remains ambiguous. The germline gives CDR1 DFQATT, CDR2 SNEGSKA (reference sequence). This CDR3 region has 12 residues. The V gene lost 0 bases and the J gene lost 7 bases, with 7 bases spanning the gap. CDR3 nucleotides: TGCAGTGCTAGAGATCCCCAGCAGCCCCAGCATTTT. It codes for CSARDPQQPQHF.

The rearrangement joins TRBV5-6 to TRBJ2-7; TRBD2 agrees at 8 bases. J lost 0 bases, V lost 1 base, and 9 bases had no gene match. CDR1 is SGHDT and CDR2 is YYEEEE in the germline V gene. The CDR3 consists of 17 residues. In DNA, the CDR3 is TGTGCCAGCAGCTTGAGTTTTTCCGGGAGGGGCTCCTACGAGCAGTACTTC. This sequence encodes CASSLSFSGRGSYEQYF.

The J gene is TRBJ1-2, the V gene TRBV9; a possible D gene is TRBD1 (6 bases). Trimming shortened V by 4 bases and J by 5 bases, and 24 bases separated the two germline ends. The CDR3 extends over 17 amino acids. Germline-derived CDR1 and CDR2 are SGDLS and YYNGEE. In DNA, the CDR3 is TGTGCCAGCAGCCCCATTCCCAGCCCGGGGGCAGGATATGGCTACACCTTC. Translated: CASSPIPSPGAGYGYTF. The whole variable domain, filled in from reference TRBV9 and TRBJ1-2, reads DSGVTQTPKHLITATGQRVTLRCSPRSGDLSVYWYQQSLDQGLQFLIQYYNGEERAKGNILERFSAQQFPDLHSELNLSSLELGDSALYFCASSPIPSPGAGYGYTFGSGTRLTVV.

This clonotype was counted between two and nine times. This sequence joins TRBV12-3 or TRBV12-4 and TRBJ1-2, with 7 bases matching TRBD1. The junction had 13 bases not matched to a gene; V was cut back by 6 bases and J by 6 bases. This CDR3 comprises 15 residues. In DNA form, the CDR3 reads TGTGCCAGCAGCCGCCACATAGGGGGCGAGAATGGCTACACCTTC. Amino acid sequence: CASSRHIGGENGYTF.

The J gene is TRBJ2-5, the V gene TRBV20-1; D is possibly TRBD2 (6 bases). The CDR3 is 13 amino acids. In germline, CDR1 is DFQATT, CDR2 SNEGSKA (reference sequence). V was clipped by 6 bases and J by 5 bases, with 16 bases between them. CDR3 bases: TGCAGTGCGGGCGAGACTAGTGGCGAGACCCAGTACTTC. Amino acids: CSAGETSGETQYF.

In its sample, this clonotype was seen a few times. The chain employs TRBV7-2 and TRBJ2-2; D is perhaps TRBD1 (5 bases). This CDR3 has 13 amino acids. With 5 bases removed from V and 7 bases from J, the gap between germline ends came to 11 bases. Germline CDR1 and CDR2: SGHTA and FQGNSA. The CDR3 loop reads CASSQVGDGELFF. CDR3 sequence (DNA): TGTGCCAGCAGCCAAGTAGGGGACGGGGAGCTGTTTTTT.

Ten or more counts support this clonotype. The CDR3 nucleotides read TGTGCCAGCAGCGACCGGGACGCTGAGGAGACTGAAGCTTTCTTT. Amino acid sequence: CASSDRDAEETEAFF. The chain is built from TRBV13 and TRBJ1-1; maybe TRBD1 (5 bases). The CDR3 is 15 amino acids. The V gene lost 5 bases and the J gene lost 5 bases, with 18 bases spanning the gap. CDR1 PRHDT and CDR2 FYEKMQ come from the germline V gene (reference sequence).